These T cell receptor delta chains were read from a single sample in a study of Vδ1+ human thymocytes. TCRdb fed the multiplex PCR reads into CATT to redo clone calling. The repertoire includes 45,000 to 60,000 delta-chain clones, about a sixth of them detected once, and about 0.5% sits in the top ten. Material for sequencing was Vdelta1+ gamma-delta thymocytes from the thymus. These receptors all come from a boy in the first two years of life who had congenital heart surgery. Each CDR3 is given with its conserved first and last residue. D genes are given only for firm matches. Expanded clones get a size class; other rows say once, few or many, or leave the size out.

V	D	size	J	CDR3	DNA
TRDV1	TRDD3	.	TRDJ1	CALGECNYIGTGGYLNTDKLIF	TGTGCTCTTGGGGAGTGTAACTATATTGGTACTGGGGGATACCTGAACACCGATAAACTCATCTTT
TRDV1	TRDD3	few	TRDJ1	CALGRPSNWGTYTDKLIF	TGTGCTCTTGGTCGGCCTTCGAACTGGGGGACGTACACCGATAAACTCATCTTT
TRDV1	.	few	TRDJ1	CALGTNPRTYTDKLIF	TGTGCTCTTGGGACAAACCCTAGAACTTACACCGATAAACTCATCTTT
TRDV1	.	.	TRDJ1	CALGEPDQGTDKLIF	TGTGCTCTTGGGGAACCGGACCAGGGGACCGATAAACTCATCTTT
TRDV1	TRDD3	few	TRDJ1	CALGEQCLLTGGYASADKLIF	TGTGCTCTTGGGGAACAATGCCTCCTTACTGGGGGATACGCTTCAGCCGATAAACTCATCTTT
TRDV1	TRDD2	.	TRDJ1	CALGVRDLPNDKLIF	TGTGCTCTTGGGGTTCGGGACCTTCCTAACGATAAACTCATCTTT
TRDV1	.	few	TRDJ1	CALGDSYRGLGVGYTDKLIF	TGTGCTCTTGGGGATTCCTACAGGGGCTTGGGGGTAGGTTACACCGATAAACTCATCTTT
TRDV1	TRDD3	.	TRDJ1	CALGETPGGQYTDKLIF	TGTGCTCTTGGCGAAACTCCTGGGGGCCAGTACACCGATAAACTCATCTTT
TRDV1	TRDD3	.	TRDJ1	CALGELSYWGTDKLIF	TGCGCTCTTGGGGAACTCTCTTACTGGGGAACCGATAAACTCATCTTT
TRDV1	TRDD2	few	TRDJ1	CALGAVSFLLYAGTDKLIF	TGTGCTCTTGGGGCAGTCTCCTTCCTCCTGTACGCGGGCACCGATAAACTCATCTTT
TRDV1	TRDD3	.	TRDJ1	CALGETSTGGYPDKLIF	TGTGCTCTTGGGGAGACGAGTACTGGGGGATACCCCGATAAACTCATCTTT
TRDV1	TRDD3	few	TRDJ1	CALEYLRTGGYQKYTDKLIF	TGTGCTCTTGAGTACCTTCGTACTGGGGGATACCAGAAGTACACCGATAAACTCATCTTT
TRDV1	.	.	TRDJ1	CALGELKCYRGGPDTDKLIF	TGTGCTCTTGGGGAACTAAAGTGCTACAGGGGGGGACCCGACACCGATAAACTCATCTTT
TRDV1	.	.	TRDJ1	CALGSTFLGVLGDLRTDKLIF	TGTGCTCTTGGGTCTACCTTCCTAGGAGTCCTGGGGGACCTCCGCACCGATAAACTCATCTTT
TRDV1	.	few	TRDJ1	CALGNKGPIGGKLIF	TGTGCTCTTGGGAACAAGGGCCCCATTGGAGGTAAACTCATCTTT
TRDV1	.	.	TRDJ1	CALGEPAPTAPLLYWVGDTDKLIF	TGTGCTCTTGGGGAACCCGCTCCTACTGCCCCCCTCTTGTACTGGGTCGGGGACACCGATAAACTCATCTTT
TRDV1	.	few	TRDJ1	CALGESLPTKETVWGICGDKLIF	TGTGCTCTTGGGGAGAGCCTTCCTACGAAGGAAACGGTCTGGGGGATTTGTGGCGATAAACTCATCTTT
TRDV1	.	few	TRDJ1	CALGDIIFLTTGHTDKLIF	TGTGCTCTTGGGGATATCATATTCCTTACGACTGGGCACACCGATAAACTCATCTTT
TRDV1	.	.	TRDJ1	CALGEPWSEAADKLIF	TGTGCTCTTGGGGAACCCTGGTCCGAAGCCGCCGATAAACTCATCTTT
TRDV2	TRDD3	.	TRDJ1	CACARYWGIYTDKLIF	TGTGCCTGTGCTAGGTACTGGGGGATTTACACCGATAAACTCATCTTT
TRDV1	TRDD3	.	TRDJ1	CALGEVPGGPDDKLIF	TGTGCTCTTGGGGAAGTCCCTGGGGGACCGGACGATAAACTCATCTTT
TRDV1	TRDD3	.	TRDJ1	CALGETLFLPTGGYTDKLIF	TGTGCTCTTGGGGAAACCCTATTCCTTCCCACTGGGGGATACACCGATAAACTCATCTTT
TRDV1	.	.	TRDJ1	CALGEGRGIYTDKLIF	TGTGCTCTTGGGGAAGGACGGGGAATTTACACCGATAAACTCATCTTT
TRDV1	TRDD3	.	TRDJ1	CALGERRLLGDTTTDKLIF	TGTGCTCTTGGGGAAAGGAGGTTACTGGGGGATACCACCACCGATAAACTCATCTTT
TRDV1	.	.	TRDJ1	CALGELHRYWGSIPFLKLIF	TGTGCTCTTGGGGAACTCCACCGCTACTGGGGATCCATCCCCTTCCTTAAACTCATCTTT
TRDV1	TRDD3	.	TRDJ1	CALGELRTGGRHTTDKLIF	TGTGCTCTTGGGGAACTACGAACTGGGGGTCGTCACACCACCGATAAACTCATCTTT
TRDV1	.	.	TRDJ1	CALGESPERAYRDKLIF	TGTGCTCTTGGGGAATCCCCCGAGCGCGCCTATAGGGATAAACTCATCTTT
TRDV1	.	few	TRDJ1	CALGDKIPLLDTDKLIF	TGTGCTCTTGGGGACAAAATTCCGCTCTTGGACACCGATAAACTCATCTTT
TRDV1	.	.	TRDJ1	CALGNYVLTRSGDPYKLIF	TGTGCTCTTGGGAATTACGTTTTGACCCGGAGTGGGGATCCCTATAAACTCATCTTT
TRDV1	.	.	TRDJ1	CALGELAVERDKLIF	TGTGCTCTTGGGGAACTAGCTGTGGAGCGGGATAAACTCATCTTT
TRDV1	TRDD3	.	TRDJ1	CALGEPFLPNRTGGYKSYTDKLIF	TGTGCTCTTGGGGAACCATTCCTACCCAATCGGACTGGGGGATACAAATCGTACACTGATAAACTCATCTTT
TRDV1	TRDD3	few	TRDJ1	CALGSYVEIDGGRWGIRSDKLIF	TGTGCTCTAGGTTCCTACGTGGAGATAGATGGAGGGAGATGGGGGATACGGTCCGATAAACTCATCTTT
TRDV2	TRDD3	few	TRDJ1	CACGAWGIRVWGWNKLIF	TGTGCCTGTGGTGCCTGGGGGATACGCGTATGGGGTTGGAATAAACTCATCTTT
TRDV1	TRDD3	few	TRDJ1	CALGEDPCWGKALGDKLIF	TGTGCTCTTGGGGAGGACCCTTGCTGGGGGAAAGCACTAGGCGATAAACTCATCTTT
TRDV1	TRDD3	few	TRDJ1	CALGDATYGGYGYTDKLIF	TGTGCTCTTGGGGATGCTACTTATGGGGGATACGGGTACACCGATAAACTCATCTTT
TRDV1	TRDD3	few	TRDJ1	CALGSSYCIGGYGGYTDKLIF	TGTGCTCTTGGGTCATCCTACTGTATCGGGGGATATGGGGGGTACACCGATAAACTCATCTTT
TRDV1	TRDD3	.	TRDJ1	CALGERPAFLLVLGDWTDKLIF	TGTGCTCTTGGGGAACGCCCGGCCTTCCTTCTAGTACTGGGGGATTGGACCGATAAACTCATCTTT
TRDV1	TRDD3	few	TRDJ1	CALGELRALSWGYPSLYTDKLIF	TGTGCTCTTGGGGAACTAAGAGCCCTCTCCTGGGGATACCCAAGCCTTTACACCGATAAACTCATCTTT
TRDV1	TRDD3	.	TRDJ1	CALGELGFHLPGGMATDKLIF	TGTGCTCTTGGGGAACTAGGGTTTCACCTACCCGGGGGGATGGCCACCGATAAACTCATCTTT
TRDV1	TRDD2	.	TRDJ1	CALGEAYFLPSPGRVTDKLIF	TGTGCTCTTGGGGAAGCCTATTTCCTACCCTCCCCGGGTAGGGTCACCGATAAACTCATCTTT
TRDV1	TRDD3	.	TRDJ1	CALGELVTGLANPLGDTDKLIF	TGTGCTCTTGGGGAACTAGTTACGGGACTAGCCAACCCACTGGGGGATACCGATAAACTCATCTTT
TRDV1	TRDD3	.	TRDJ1	CALGGSTELPAGVPYTDKLIF	TGCGCTCTTGGGGGATCTACGGAACTCCCAGCTGGGGTCCCGTACACCGATAAACTCATCTTT
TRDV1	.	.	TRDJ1	CALGEIRGSAYTDKLIF	TGTGCTCTTGGGGAAATTCGGGGATCCGCTTACACCGATAAACTCATCTTT
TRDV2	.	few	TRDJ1	CACDTPQDLSVIIF	TGTGCCTGTGACACCCCCCAGGATCTATCGGTAATCATCTTT
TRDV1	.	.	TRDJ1	CALGELESGPLEGEAWYTDKLIF	TGTGCTCTTGGGGAACTCGAGAGCGGCCCCCTGGAGGGGGAAGCCTGGTACACCGATAAACTCATCTTT
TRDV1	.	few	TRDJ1	CALGELQSYTDKLIF	TGTGCTCTTGGGGAACTACAGTCGTACACCGATAAACTCATCTTT
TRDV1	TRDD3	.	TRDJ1	CALGELVAATGVGTDKLIF	TGTGCTCTTGGGGAACTAGTAGCGGCAACTGGGGTGGGGACCGATAAACTCATCTTT
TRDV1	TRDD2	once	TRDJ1	CALGELGAPSYYWWGTLATDKLIF	TGTGCTCTTGGGGAACTAGGGGCGCCTTCCTACTATTGGTGGGGGACGCTAGCCACCGATAAACTCATCTTT
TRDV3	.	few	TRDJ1	CAFHLGYTDKLIF	TGTGCCTTCCACCTGGGGTACACCGATAAACTCATCTTT
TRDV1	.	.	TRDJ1	CALGELVDSYAWPSGDKLIF	TGTGCTCTTGGGGAACTAGTGGATAGCTACGCATGGCCGTCGGGCGATAAACTCATCTTT
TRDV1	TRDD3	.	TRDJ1	CALGERPPLVWGICGTDKLIF	TGTGCTCTTGGGGAACGGCCCCCCCTTGTCTGGGGGATATGCGGGACCGATAAACTCATCTTT